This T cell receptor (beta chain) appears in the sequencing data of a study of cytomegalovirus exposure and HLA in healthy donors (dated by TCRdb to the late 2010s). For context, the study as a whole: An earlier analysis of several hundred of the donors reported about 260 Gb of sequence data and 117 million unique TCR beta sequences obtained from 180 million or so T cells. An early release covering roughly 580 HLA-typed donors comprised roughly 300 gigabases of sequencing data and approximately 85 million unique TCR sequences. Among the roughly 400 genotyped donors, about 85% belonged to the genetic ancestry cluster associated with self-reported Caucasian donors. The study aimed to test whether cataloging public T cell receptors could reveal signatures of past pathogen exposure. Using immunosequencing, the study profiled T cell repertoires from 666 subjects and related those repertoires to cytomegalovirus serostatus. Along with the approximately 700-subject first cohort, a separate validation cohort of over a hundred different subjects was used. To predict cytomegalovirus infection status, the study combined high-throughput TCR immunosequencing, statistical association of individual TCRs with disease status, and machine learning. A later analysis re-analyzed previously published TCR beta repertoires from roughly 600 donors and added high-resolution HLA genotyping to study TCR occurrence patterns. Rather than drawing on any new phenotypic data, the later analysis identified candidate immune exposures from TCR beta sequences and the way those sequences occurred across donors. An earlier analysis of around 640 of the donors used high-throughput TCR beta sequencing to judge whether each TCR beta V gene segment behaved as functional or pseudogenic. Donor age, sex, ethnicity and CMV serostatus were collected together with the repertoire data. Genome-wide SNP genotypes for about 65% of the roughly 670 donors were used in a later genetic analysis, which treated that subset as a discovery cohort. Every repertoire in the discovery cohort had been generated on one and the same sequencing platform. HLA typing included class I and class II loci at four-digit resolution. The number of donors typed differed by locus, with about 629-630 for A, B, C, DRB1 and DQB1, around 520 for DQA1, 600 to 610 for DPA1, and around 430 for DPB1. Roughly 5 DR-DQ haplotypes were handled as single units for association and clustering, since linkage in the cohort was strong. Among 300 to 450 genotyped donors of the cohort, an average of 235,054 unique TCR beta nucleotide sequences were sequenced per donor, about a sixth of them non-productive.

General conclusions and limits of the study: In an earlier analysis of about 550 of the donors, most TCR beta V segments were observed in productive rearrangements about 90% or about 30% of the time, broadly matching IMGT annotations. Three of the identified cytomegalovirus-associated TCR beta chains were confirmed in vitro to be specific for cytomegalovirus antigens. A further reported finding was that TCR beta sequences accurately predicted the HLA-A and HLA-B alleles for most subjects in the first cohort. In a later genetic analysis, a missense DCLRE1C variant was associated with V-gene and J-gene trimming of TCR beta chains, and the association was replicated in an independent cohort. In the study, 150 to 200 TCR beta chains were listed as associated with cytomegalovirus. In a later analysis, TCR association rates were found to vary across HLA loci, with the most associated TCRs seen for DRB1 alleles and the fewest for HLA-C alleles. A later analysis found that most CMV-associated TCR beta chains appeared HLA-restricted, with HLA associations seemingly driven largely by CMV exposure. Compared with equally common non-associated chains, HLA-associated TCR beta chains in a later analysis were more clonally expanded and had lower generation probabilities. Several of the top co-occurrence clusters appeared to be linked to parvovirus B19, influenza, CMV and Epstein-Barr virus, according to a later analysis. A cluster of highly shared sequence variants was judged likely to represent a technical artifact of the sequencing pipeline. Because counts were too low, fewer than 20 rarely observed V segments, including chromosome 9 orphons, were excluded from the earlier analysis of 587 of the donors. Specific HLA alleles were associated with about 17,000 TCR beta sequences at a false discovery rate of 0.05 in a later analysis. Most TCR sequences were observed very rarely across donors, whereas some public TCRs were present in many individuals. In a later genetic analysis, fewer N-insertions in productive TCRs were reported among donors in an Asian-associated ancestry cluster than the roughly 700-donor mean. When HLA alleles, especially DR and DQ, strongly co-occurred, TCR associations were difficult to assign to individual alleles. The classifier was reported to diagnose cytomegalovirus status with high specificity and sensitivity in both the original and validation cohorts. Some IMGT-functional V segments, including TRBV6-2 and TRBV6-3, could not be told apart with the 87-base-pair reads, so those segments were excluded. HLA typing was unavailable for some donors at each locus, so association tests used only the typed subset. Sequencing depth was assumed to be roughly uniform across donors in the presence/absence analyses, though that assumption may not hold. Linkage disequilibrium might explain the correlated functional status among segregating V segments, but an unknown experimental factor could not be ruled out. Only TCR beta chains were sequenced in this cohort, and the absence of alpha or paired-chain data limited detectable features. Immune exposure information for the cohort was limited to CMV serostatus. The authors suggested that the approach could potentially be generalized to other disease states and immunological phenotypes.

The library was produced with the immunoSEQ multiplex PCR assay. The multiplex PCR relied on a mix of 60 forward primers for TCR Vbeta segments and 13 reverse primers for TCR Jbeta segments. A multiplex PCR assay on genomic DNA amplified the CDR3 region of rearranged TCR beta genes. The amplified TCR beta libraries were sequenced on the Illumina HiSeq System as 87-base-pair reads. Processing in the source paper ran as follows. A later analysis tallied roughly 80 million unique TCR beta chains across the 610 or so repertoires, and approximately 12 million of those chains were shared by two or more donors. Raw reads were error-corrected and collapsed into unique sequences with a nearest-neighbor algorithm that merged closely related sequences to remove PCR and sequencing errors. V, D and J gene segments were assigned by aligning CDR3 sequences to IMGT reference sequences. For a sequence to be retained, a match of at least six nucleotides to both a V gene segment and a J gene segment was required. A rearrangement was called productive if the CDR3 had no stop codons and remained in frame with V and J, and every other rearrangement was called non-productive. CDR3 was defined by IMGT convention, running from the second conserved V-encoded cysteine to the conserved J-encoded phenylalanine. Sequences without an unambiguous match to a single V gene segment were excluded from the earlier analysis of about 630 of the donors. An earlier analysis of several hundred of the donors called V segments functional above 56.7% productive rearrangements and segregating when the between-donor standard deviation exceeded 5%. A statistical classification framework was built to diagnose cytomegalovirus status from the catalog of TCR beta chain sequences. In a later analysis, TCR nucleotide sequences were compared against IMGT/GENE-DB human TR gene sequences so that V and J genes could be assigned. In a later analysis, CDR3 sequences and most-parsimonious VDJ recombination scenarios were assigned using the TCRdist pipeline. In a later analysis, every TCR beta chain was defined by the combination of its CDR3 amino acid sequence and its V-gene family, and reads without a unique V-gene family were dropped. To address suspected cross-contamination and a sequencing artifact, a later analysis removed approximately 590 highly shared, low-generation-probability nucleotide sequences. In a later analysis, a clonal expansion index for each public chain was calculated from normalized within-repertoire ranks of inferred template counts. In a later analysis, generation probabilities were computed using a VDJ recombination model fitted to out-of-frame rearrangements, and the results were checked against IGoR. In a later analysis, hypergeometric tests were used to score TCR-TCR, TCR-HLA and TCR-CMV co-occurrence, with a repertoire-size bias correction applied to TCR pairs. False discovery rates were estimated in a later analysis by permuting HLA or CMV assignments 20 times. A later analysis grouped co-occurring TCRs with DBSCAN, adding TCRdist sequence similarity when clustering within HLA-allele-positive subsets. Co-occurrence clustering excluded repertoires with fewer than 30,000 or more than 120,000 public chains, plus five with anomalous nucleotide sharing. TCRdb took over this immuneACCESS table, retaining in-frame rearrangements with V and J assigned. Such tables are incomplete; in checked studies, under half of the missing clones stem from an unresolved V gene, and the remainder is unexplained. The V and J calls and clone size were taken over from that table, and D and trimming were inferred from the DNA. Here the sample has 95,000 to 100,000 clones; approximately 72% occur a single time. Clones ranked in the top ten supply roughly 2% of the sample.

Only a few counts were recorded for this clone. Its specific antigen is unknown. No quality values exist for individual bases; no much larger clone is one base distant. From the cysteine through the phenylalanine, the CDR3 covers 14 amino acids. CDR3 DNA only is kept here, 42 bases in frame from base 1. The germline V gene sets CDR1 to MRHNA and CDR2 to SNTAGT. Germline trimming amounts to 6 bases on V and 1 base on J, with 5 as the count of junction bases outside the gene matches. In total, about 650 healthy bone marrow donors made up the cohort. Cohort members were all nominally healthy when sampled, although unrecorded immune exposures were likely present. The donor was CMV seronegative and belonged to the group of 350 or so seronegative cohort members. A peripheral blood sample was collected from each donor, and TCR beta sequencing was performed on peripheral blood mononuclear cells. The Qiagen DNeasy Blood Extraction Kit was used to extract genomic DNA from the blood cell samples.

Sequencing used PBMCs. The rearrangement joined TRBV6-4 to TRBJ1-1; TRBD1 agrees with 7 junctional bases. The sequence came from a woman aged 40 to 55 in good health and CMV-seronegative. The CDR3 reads CASRPGTANTEAFF. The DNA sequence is TGTGCCAGCAGACCCGGGACAGCGAACACTGAAGCTTTCTTT.